Listed here are 15 T cell receptor beta chains from one sample, sequenced in a study of vaccination and CD4 T cells after COVID-19. This sample's treatment: roughly 11-day PBMC culture with coronavirus spike peptide pools or control peptides (ViraFEST assay). The unexposed donor's CD4+ T cells were collected before the COVID-19 pandemic (2011-2018). The Oncomine TCR Beta short-read assay was applied to DNA of cultured CD4+ T cells. Genomic DNA was drawn out of CD4+ T cells grown in culture. From the PCR reads, TCRdb called clonotypes with MiXCR, one entry per CDR3 protein. Altogether roughly 10,000 distinct CDR3 sequences are present, roughly 32% being singletons, with the ten largest covering approximately 15%. Their antigens remain unidentified. The sequencing input was CD4+ T cells from blood, cultured in vitro. These receptors all stem from a human donor in good health.

CDR3 DNA sequence: TGTGCCAGCCTCTTGAAGGGGGCGCCCCAAGAGACCCAGTACTTC. Its translation is CASLLKGAPQETQYF. V usage is TRBV7-2 and J usage is TRBJ2-5, with 7 bases fitting TRBD1. V lost 8 bases, J lost 1 base, and 10 bases stayed unmatched. CDR1 is SGHTA and CDR2 is FQGNSA in the germline V gene. The CDR3 has 15 residues.

In this sample, this clonotype turned up a few times. The DNA for the CDR3 is TGTGCCAGCAGGGAGCACAGCTACGAGCAGTACTTC. Translating gives CASREHSYEQYF. The rearrangement uses TRBV6-1 and TRBJ2-7; D not certain. The CDR3 extends over 12 amino acids. CDR1 is MNHNS and CDR2 is SASEGT in the germline V gene. Trimming left V 6 bases short and J 3 bases short, with 9 bases between.

This clonotype was counted between two and nine times. Written as DNA, the CDR3 is TGTGCCAGCAGCTTAGTAGCGGGAGGGTACAATGAGCAGTTCTTC. This translates into CASSLVAGGYNEQFF. V usage is TRBV7-2 and J usage is TRBJ2-1; the match to TRBD2 covers 11 bases. The CDR3 runs to 15 residues. V dropped 1 base and J dropped 4; count of bases not matched to a gene: 0. Germline V gene lookup returns CDR1 SGHTA and CDR2 FQGNSA.

This clonotype is judged medium-sized. This chain links TRBV20-1 with TRBJ1-2; 7 nucleotides agree with TRBD1. This CDR3 has 16 residues. The germline gives CDR1 DFQATT, CDR2 SNEGSKA (reference sequence). J gave up 4 bases and V 1 base, and 12 bases lay outside the gene matches. The CDR3 loop is CSARAEGAMNVYGYTF. The CDR3 DNA follows: TGCAGTGCTAGAGCCGAGGGGGCGATGAACGTCTATGGCTACACCTTC.

The chain recombines TRBV28 with TRBJ1-5; D remains unclear. The germline V gene has CDR1 MDHEN and CDR2 SYDVKM. The CDR3 has 15 residues. Trimming cost V 4 bases and J 2 bases, with 12 bases left between them. CDR3: CASSSLGRGNQPQHF. The CDR3 DNA reads TGTGCCAGCAGTTCCCTAGGGAGAGGCAATCAGCCCCAGCATTTT.

V gene TRBV20-1 combines with J gene TRBJ2-6, with 12 bases aligning to TRBD1. The CDR3 sequence is 16 residues long. The J segment lost 4 bases and the V segment lost 4 bases, leaving 5 bases of the junction unmatched. From germline, CDR1 is DFQATT and CDR2 SNEGSKA (reference sequence). DNA for the CDR3: TGCAGTGCTATGGGACAGGGGGCGAAAGGGGCCAACGTCCTGACTTTC. Amino acid sequence: CSAMGQGAKGANVLTF.

This clonotype was detected a few times. V is TRBV27 and J is TRBJ2-7; D remains unclear. CDR1 MNHEY and CDR2 SMNVEV come from the germline V gene (reference sequence). Trimming took off 0 bases at V and 3 bases at J, with 3 bases between the two ends. The CDR3 sequence is 12 residues long. The CDR3 loop is CASSLSGYEQYF. Here the CDR3 DNA reads TGTGCCAGCAGTTTATCGGGCTACGAGCAGTACTTC.

The rearrangement joins TRBV4-1 to TRBJ1-5; D call uncertain. The V gene's germline CDR1 is MGHRA and CDR2 YSYEKL. The ends were cut back, 3 bases at V and 7 bases at J, with 7 bases in the middle. The CDR3 totals 12 residues. Here the CDR3 DNA reads TGCGCCAGCAGCCACCTCGACCAGCCCCAGCATTTT. This sequence encodes CASSHLDQPQHF.

V usage is TRBV24-1 and J usage is TRBJ2-1; weak D call: TRBD1 (5 bases). This CDR3 is built from 16 residues. V was shortened by 5 bases and J by 2 bases, with 15 bases between the two germline ends. The V gene's germline CDR1 is KGHDR and CDR2 SFDVKD. In DNA, the CDR3 is TGTGCCACCAGTGGCGCCGAGGCAGGGACCTACAATGAGCAGTTCTTC. This translates into CATSGAEAGTYNEQFF.

The rearrangement uses TRBV6-2 or TRBV6-3 and TRBJ2-5; D might be TRBD1 (5 bases). Germline V CDR1 and CDR2: MNHEY, SVGEGT. The CDR3 extends over 11 amino acids. The V gene lost 10 bases and the J gene lost 5 bases, with 11 bases spanning the gap. The CDR3 sequence is CATERQETQYF. The CDR3 nucleotides are TGTGCCACCGAGAGACAGGAGACCCAGTACTTC.

This clonotype ranks as medium-sized. The V call is TRBV4-1, the J call TRBJ2-2, with D possibly matching TRBD2 (7 bases). Germline assignment: CDR1 MGHRA and CDR2 YSYEKL. This CDR3 has 20 residues. V was pared by 9 bases and J by 2 bases, with 31 bases between. CDR3: CASRGLGSQGTKANTGELFF. CDR3 nucleotide sequence: TGCGCCAGTAGGGGCTTGGGGTCCCAGGGGACTAAAGCTAACACCGGGGAGCTGTTTTTT.

This clonotype was observed a handful of times. This chain uses TRBV4-3 with TRBJ1-2, with no clear D. CDR1 is LGHNA, CDR2 YSLEER, per germline. The CDR3 runs to 14 residues. Trimming shortened V by 0 bases and J by 2 bases, and 7 bases separated the two germline ends. The CDR3 reads CASSQDYGNYGYTF. In DNA, the CDR3 is TGCGCCAGCAGCCAAGATTATGGAAACTATGGCTACACCTTC.

The chain combines TRBV20-1 with TRBJ2-7, with D perhaps TRBD1 (7 bases). In germline, CDR1 is DFQATT, CDR2 SNEGSKA (reference sequence). The CDR3 is 12 residues long. V was pared by 3 bases and J by 3 bases, with 9 bases between. The CDR3 sequence is CSARQGGYEQYF. CDR3 coding DNA: TGCAGTGCTAGGCAGGGGGGCTACGAGCAGTACTTC.

The J gene is TRBJ1-5, the V gene TRBV6-1; D is possibly TRBD1 (5 bases). Germline V CDR1 and CDR2: MNHNS, SASEGT. This CDR3 is built from 15 residues. V was pared by 5 bases and J by 5 bases, with 16 bases between. The CDR3 spells CASSPRGNVYQPQHF. The CDR3, as DNA: TGTGCCAGCAGTCCGAGGGGAAACGTTTATCAGCCCCAGCATTTT.

The chain uses TRBV27 and TRBJ2-5; 10 positions match TRBD1. With V trimmed by 4 bases and J by 5 bases, 7 bases remained unmatched. This CDR3 region has 15 residues. CDR1 is MNHEY, CDR2 SMNVEV, per germline (reference sequence). As DNA, the CDR3 is TGTGCCAGCAGTTCCGGACAGGGGGTAGCTGAGACCCAGTACTTC. Translated: CASSSGQGVAETQYF.